This record concerns one T cell receptor beta chain sequence. V gave up 5 bases and J gave up 5 bases, with 15 bases separating them. Germline assignment: CDR1 SGHTA and CDR2 FQGNSA. This CDR3 has 14 residues. Per the original data handling: How many nucleated cells were present was estimated from reference gene primer amplification. Generated by immunoSEQ multiplex PCR, the TCRdb table keeps only in-frame clones and is missing some. The V and J calls and clone size are taken from that table; D and trimming were inferred from the DNA. The data show tens of thousands of clones, roughly 90% seen once. This sample was taken from a study of blood T cell repertoires in COVID-19. Study-level information: PBMCs, B-cell-depleted T cells, or T cells provided the cDNA or gDNA that made up the material.

This sequence was found in a man aged 50 to 59 with acute or convalescent COVID-19. The rearrangement joins TRBV7-2 to TRBJ1-2, with D perhaps matching TRBD1 (5 bases). The sequenced material came from peripheral blood. The CDR3 nucleotides are TGTGCCAGCAGCCCTAATCCAGGGCAATATGGCTACACCTTC. It codes for CASSPNPGQYGYTF.